Listed below are T cell receptor beta chains from one sample, sequenced in a study of vaccination effects on CD4 cells after COVID-19. The antigens for these receptors are not known. Assay: immunoSEQ multiplex PCR; the TCRdb copy retains only in-frame clones and omits some. The table includes roughly 24,000 clones, roughly three quarters detected once. Sequencing was performed on CD4+ T cells from PBMCs cultured with SARS-CoV-2 spike peptides, taken before COVID-19 vaccination. The receptors come from a human donor who had a prior SARS-CoV-2 infection. Both conserved end residues are part of each CDR3. The order of the fields is D gene, clone size, V gene, J gene, CDR3 protein, CDR3 DNA. A D gene is named only where the DNA matches it firmly. Only part of the rows carry a size: once, few, many, or a class if the clone is expanded.

.,.,TRBV7-8,TRBJ1-2,CASSFFLEDGYTF,TGTGCCAGCAGCTTTTTCTTAGAAGATGGCTACACCTTC
.,.,TRBV6-2/TRBV6-3,TRBJ1-5,CASSWWGGANQPQHF,TGTGCCAGCAGTTGGTGGGGAGGGGCTAATCAGCCCCAGCATTTT
.,few,TRBV5-1,TRBJ2-1,CASSLSVAYNEQFF,TGCGCCAGCAGCTTGAGCGTAGCCTACAATGAGCAGTTCTTC
.,.,TRBV19,TRBJ1-5,CASSPMRGNQPQHF,TGTGCCAGTAGCCCCATGAGGGGCAATCAGCCCCAGCATTTT
.,.,TRBV10-3,TRBJ2-1,CAISERRSGLLLSNEQFF,TGTGCCATCAGTGAACGACGAAGCGGGCTATTATTGTCCAATGAGCAGTTCTTC
TRBD1,.,TRBV11-2,TRBJ1-1,CASSPGTGLLAFF,TGTGCCAGCAGCCCGGGGACAGGGCTCTTAGCTTTCTTT
TRBD2,.,TRBV5-6,TRBJ2-1,CASSIWTSGSLIPINEQFF,TGTGCCAGCAGCATCTGGACTAGCGGGAGTTTGATTCCAATCAATGAGCAGTTCTTC
.,.,TRBV5-4,TRBJ2-5,CASSVQETQYF,TGTGCCAGCAGCGTTCAGGAGACCCAGTACTTC
.,once,TRBV6-5,TRBJ2-5,CASSYSRQETQYF,TGTGCCAGCAGTTACTCCAGACAAGAGACCCAGTACTTC
TRBD2,.,TRBV27,TRBJ2-1,CASSPLVTSGSSYNEQFF,TGTGCCAGCAGTCCCCTCGTAACTAGCGGGAGCTCCTACAATGAGCAGTTCTTC
TRBD1,.,TRBV6-5,TRBJ1-4,CASSPWDRTNEKLFF,TGTGCCAGCAGTCCCTGGGACAGGACTAATGAAAAACTGTTTTTT
.,.,TRBV4-1,TRBJ2-7,CASSQVVGGISPYEQYF,TGCGCCAGCAGCCAAGTAGTAGGGGGTATCTCTCCCTACGAGCAGTACTTC
TRBD1,.,TRBV11-3,TRBJ1-1,CASSRDRGTEAFF,TGTGCCAGCAGCCGGGACAGGGGGACTGAAGCTTTCTTT
TRBD1,few,TRBV27,TRBJ1-1,CASSRTGVSFVGTEAFF,TGTGCCAGCAGTCGCACAGGGGTTTCGTTTGTGGGTACTGAAGCTTTCTTT
.,.,TRBV29-1,TRBJ2-3,CSVRLRDRRGGTDTQYF,TGCAGCGTTCGTCTTAGAGACAGGCGCGGGGGCACAGATACGCAGTATTTT
.,.,TRBV7-8,TRBJ2-7,CASVPRLESGYEQYF,TGTGCCAGCGTTCCTCGACTAGAGTCGGGCTACGAGCAGTACTTC
.,once,TRBV7-3,TRBJ2-1,CASSLRRASNEQFF,TGTGCCAGCAGCTTACGACGGGCTTCCAATGAGCAGTTCTTC
TRBD1,many,TRBV6-5,TRBJ1-2,CASSWTGGAYGYTF,TGTGCCAGCAGTTGGACAGGGGGCGCCTATGGCTACACCTTC
.,.,TRBV5-1,TRBJ2-1,CASRTLYNEQFF,TGCGCCAGCAGAACTCTTTACAATGAGCAGTTCTTC
TRBD2,once,TRBV6-2/TRBV6-3,TRBJ2-7,CASSYLGTSSYEQYF,TGTGCCAGCAGTTACCTGGGGACTAGCTCCTACGAGCAGTACTTC
TRBD1,.,TRBV6-5,TRBJ1-4,CASSMTQGGEKLFF,TGTGCCAGCAGTATGACGCAGGGGGGAGAAAAACTGTTTTTT
TRBD1,.,TRBV7-2,TRBJ2-7,CASSFSGQGLSYEQYF,TGTGCCAGCAGCTTCTCGGGACAGGGTCTCTCCTACGAGCAGTACTTC
TRBD2,.,TRBV30,TRBJ2-3,CAWSVRTSLFPDTQYF,TGTGCCTGGAGTGTAAGGACTAGTCTTTTCCCAGATACGCAGTATTTT
.,.,TRBV4-1,TRBJ1-2,CASSQAHSIYGYTF,TGCGCCAGCAGCCAAGCGCACAGTATCTATGGCTACACCTTC